This T cell receptor beta chain was observed in a study of blood T cells in healthy people across ages. Overall study: Capturing about one barcoded beta molecule per two T cells was achieved by template switching.

This clonotype appeared many times. Germline assignment: CDR1 MGHDK and CDR2 SYGVNS. V lost 2 bases, J lost 9 bases, and 7 bases stayed unmatched. The CDR3 extends over 16 amino acids. A J-beta primer mix and a sample-barcoded 5' primer were used in a second PCR of roughly 6 to 11 cycles. TCRdb re-called the 5' RACE reads through MiXCR, storing one row per CDR3 protein. This sample carries 630,000 or so distinct CDR3 sequences, about 34% of them seen once, and the ten largest clones take 15% to 19%. This chain joins TRBV25-1 and TRBJ1-6; 10 nucleotides align to TRBD1. The sequence derives from a woman older than 75 in good health. Sequenced material: blood. CDR3 sequence (DNA): TGTGCCAGCAGTGAAGACCGGGACAGGGGAGTTTCACCCCTCCACTTT. Its translation: CASSEDRDRGVSPLHF.